The clone carrying this T cell receptor (beta chain) was found many times. The antigen is unknown. The germline gene is not matched at one end of the junction; a read error may be the cause. These data belong to a study of metastatic and nonmetastatic thyroid tumors. TCRdb re-called the PCR reads via MiXCR. The repertoire consists of 20,000 to 25,000 clones, with 24% occurring once and the leading ten covering more than 5.5%. There were no patients who had received any treatment before thyroid surgery. Overall study results and limits: For both blood and tumor, malignant thyroid tumors reportedly showed significantly higher TCR beta diversity than benign nodules did.

The CDR3 has 14 residues. The germline V gene encodes CDR1 SSHAT and CDR2 FNYEAQ (reference sequence). The sample taken for sequencing was tumor tissue. The V gene is TRBV7-7, the J gene TRBJ2-1; 8 nucleotides agree with TRBD1. This TCR came from a female donor with papillary thyroid cancer or a benign thyroid nodule (not recorded which). Some clones in this sample may be carry-over from other donors' samples. CDR3 bases: TGTGCTAGCAGCTTAAGTCAGGGGGCGAATGAGCAGTTCTTC. As protein: CASSLSQGANEQFF.